This T cell receptor (beta chain) was captured by sequencing in a study of T cell responses to AZD1222 COVID-19 vaccine (dated by TCRdb to 2020 to 2023). Describing the broader study: AZD1222 recipients with second doses at about 4 weeks or about 12 weeks were pooled, because spike-specific TCR depth and breadth did not differ between schedules. TCR sequencing was performed for about 250 trial participants, of whom about 210 were given two doses of AZD1222 and around 26 were given two doses of MenACWY control vaccine. Enrollment into the trials was organized by age into subgroups of 18-55, 56-69 and 70-plus years, and those subgroups contained roughly 140, 27 and 60 TCR-sequenced participants, respectively. General conclusions and limits of the study: The vaccine-associated CD4 TCRs covered the entire spike protein, and the dominant responses fell in regions 160-218 and 743-854. A significant rise in spike-specific TCR breadth and depth was observed after two AZD1222 doses relative to day 0 and relative to MenACWY recipients. Most participants were white British and females outnumbered males, and the authors suggested that clonal diversity may have been underestimated. The 56-69-year group was small, and its depth increase did not reach significance, likely because of low power. Reportedly, almost half of the unique spike-specific TCRs recognized epitopes lying outside the regions that are mutated in the B.1.351 and B.1.1.7 variants. Because no day 14 peak-response samples were available, the repertoires could be characterized only after the peak T cell response. Conclusions about previously exposed vaccinees are limited because only a handful of AZD1222 recipients were SARS-CoV-2 seropositive at baseline.

Including cysteine and phenylalanine, the CDR3 has 14 amino acids. CDR3 DNA only is kept here, 42 bases in frame from base 1. CDR1 is given as LNHDA and CDR2 as SQIVND, both from the germline V gene (reference sequence). V ends up 3 bases short and J 1 base short, with an unmatched junction base count of 1. The CDR3 regions of human TCRbeta chains were analyzed by immunosequencing. Processing in the source paper ran as follows. TCRs in the repertoires were compared against a reference library of SARS-CoV-2-specific TCRs that had been generated with the MIRA antigen-specificity platform. Breadth was defined as the fraction of unique TCRs that were SARS-CoV-2-associated. Depth was defined as the fraction of total T cells that were SARS-CoV-2-associated. Using the MIRA data, each spike-specific TCR was mapped to the spike region that the TCR reacts to and placed in a CD4 or CD8 class. Log10-transformed breadth and depth values were compared by one-way ANOVA with Sidak's multiple comparisons tests. TCRdb provides this immuneACCESS table in a form limited to in-frame rearrangements. Some clones are lacking; in checked studies, under half of them reflect an unresolved V gene, and why the rest are absent is not known. The V and J calls and clone size are taken from that table; D and trimming were inferred from the DNA. The sample profile shows more than 95,000 clones; 75% to 95% of them were found once. The ten largest clones represent approximately 7.5% of the sample.

As regards this clone: Its cognate antigen has yet to be identified. Per-base quality was not reported, and no clone a single base away is much larger than it.

The sample's time point, from its label and the paper: baseline before first vaccination. The vaccinee samples were drawn from two UK trials, COV001 and COV002, one of which was a single-blind randomized controlled phase 2/3 trial testing AZD1222 (ChAdOx1 nCoV-19) in healthy adults. For TCRbeta chain sequencing, PBMC samples from trial participants were taken at day 0 and at day 28 after the second dose. In this chain, TRBV19 is recombined with TRBJ2-3, with 7 central nucleotides matching TRBD1. The material was peripheral blood, obtained on day 0 of AZD1222 vaccination. This TCR derives from an adult in good health. The base sequence is TGTGCCAGTAGTATCGGACAGGGCACAGATACGCAGTATTTT. This translates into CASSIGQGTDTQYF.